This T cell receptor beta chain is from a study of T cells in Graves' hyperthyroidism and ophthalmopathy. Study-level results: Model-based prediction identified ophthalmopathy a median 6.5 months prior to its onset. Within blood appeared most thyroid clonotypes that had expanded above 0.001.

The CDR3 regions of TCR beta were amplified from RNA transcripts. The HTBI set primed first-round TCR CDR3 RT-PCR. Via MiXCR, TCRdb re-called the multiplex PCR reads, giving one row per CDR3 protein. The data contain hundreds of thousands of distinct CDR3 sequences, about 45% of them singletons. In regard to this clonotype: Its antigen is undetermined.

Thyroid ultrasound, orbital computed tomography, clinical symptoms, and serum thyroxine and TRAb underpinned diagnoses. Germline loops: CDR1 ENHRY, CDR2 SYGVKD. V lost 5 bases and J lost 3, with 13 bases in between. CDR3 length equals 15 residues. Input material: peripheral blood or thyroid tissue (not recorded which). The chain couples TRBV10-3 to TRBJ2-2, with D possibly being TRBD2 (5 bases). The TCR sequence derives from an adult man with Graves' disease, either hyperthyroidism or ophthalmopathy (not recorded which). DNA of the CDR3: TGTGCCATCAGTATCGTTCTGGAGGACACCGGGGAGCTGTTTTTT. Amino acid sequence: CAISIVLEDTGELFF.